This T cell receptor beta chain was recorded in a study of T cell responses to AZD1222 COVID-19 vaccine. The wider study: Pooled samples include second doses given at about 4 or 12 weeks. Regarding the study as a whole: Sampled repertoires all dated from after the peak T cell response. Close to half of spike-specific TCRs reportedly recognize unmutated variant regions. Females outnumbered males among donors, who were mostly white British; clonal diversity was possibly underestimated.

V lost 0 bases and J 5 bases, leaving 10 bases between the germline ends. This CDR3 region has 14 residues. Per germline, CDR1 MNHEY and CDR2 SVGAGI. TCRdb's copy holds only in-frame clones and misses some; the assay was immunoSEQ multiplex PCR. The data hold 120,000 or so clones, with 70% to 90% observed a single time. This clone has just a few counts. Its antigen remains unidentified. Additional DNA sequences in this sample encode the identical CDR3. The chain carries TRBV6-5 and TRBJ1-2; D not certain. The specimen comprised peripheral blood, sampled on day 0 of AZD1222 vaccination. The receptor comes from an adult in good health. Written as DNA, the CDR3 is TGTGCCAGCAGTTACTCACGATCTGAGTATGGCTACACCTTC. Protein: CASSYSRSEYGYTF.